These T cell receptor beta chains were read from a single sample in a study of OX40 agonist ivuxolimab in advanced cancers. The data were produced by immunoSEQ multiplex PCR, yet TCRdb's version contains in-frame clones alone and is incomplete. The sample records about 76,000 clones, about 85% being singletons. The sequences come from CD4+ or CD8+ T cells sorted from blood, collected in a trial of the OX40 agonist ivuxolimab. Receptors originate from an adult with an advanced solid tumor such as melanoma, head and neck, liver or kidney cancer. Both conserved end residues are part of each CDR3. A D gene is named only where the DNA matches it firmly. Clone size is not always given. Where it is, it says once, few, many or a class for expanded clones.

V	length	J	D	size	CDR3	DNA
TRBV19	15	TRBJ1-2	-	-	CASSTDWTVNYGYTF	TGTGCCAGTAGTACCGATTGGACAGTAAACTATGGCTACACCTTC
TRBV30	14	TRBJ1-2	-	-	CAWSVRGQTYGYTF	TGTGCCTGGAGTGTCCGCGGACAGACCTATGGCTACACCTTC
TRBV11-3	11	TRBJ2-1	-	-	CASSRGNEQFF	TGTGCCAGCTCGCGCGGGAATGAGCAGTTCTTC
TRBV18	13	TRBJ1-2	TRBD1	-	CASSPDRAYGYTF	TGTGCCAGCTCACCCGACAGGGCCTATGGCTACACCTTC
TRBV18	13	TRBJ1-2	TRBD1	-	CASSTTGVSEIPF	TGTGCCAGCTCAACTACAGGGGTCTCAGAAATCCCCTTC
TRBV4-1	14	TRBJ2-5	-	-	CASSQPDLGETQYF	TGCGCCAGCAGCCAACCGGATCTCGGCGAGACCCAGTACTTC
TRBV29-1	11	TRBJ1-1	TRBD1	-	CSSGTGVEAFF	TGCAGCTCCGGGACAGGGGTTGAAGCTTTCTTT
TRBV28	16	TRBJ2-5	TRBD1	-	CASSSLFRGRRETQYF	TGTGCCAGCAGTTCCCTATTCAGGGGGCGAAGGGAGACCCAGTACTTC
TRBV7-9	16	TRBJ1-3	TRBD1	-	CASSQSGTGKGNTIYF	TGTGCCAGCAGCCAGTCCGGGACAGGGAAAGGAAACACCATATATTTT
TRBV7-9	15	TRBJ1-1	-	-	CASSLSETQNTEAFF	TGTGCCAGCAGCTTAAGTGAGACACAGAACACTGAAGCTTTCTTT
TRBV21-1	16	TRBJ2-7	-	few	CASSERGTNRAYEQYF	TGTGCCAGCAGCGAGCGGGGAACTAACCGAGCCTACGAGCAGTACTTC
TRBV6-6	15	TRBJ2-3	TRBD2	-	CASSLGLAYTDTQYF	TGTGCCAGCAGCCTTGGACTAGCGTACACAGATACGCAGTATTTT
TRBV4-3	15	TRBJ2-7	-	-	CASSQSNAKGEVQYF	TGCGCCAGCAGCCAAAGTAACGCGAAGGGGGAGGTGCAGTACTTC
TRBV30	16	TRBJ2-6	-	-	CAWSKGTLSGANVLTF	TGTGCCTGGTCAAAGGGAACCCTCTCTGGGGCCAACGTCCTGACTTTC
TRBV10-3	11	TRBJ2-1	TRBD1	-	CATTGGNEQFF	TGTGCCACCACAGGGGGGAATGAGCAGTTCTTC
TRBV9	15	TRBJ2-1	TRBD2	-	CASSVVGREGNEQFF	TGTGCCAGCAGCGTAGTGGGGCGGGAGGGGAATGAGCAGTTCTTC
TRBV9	16	TRBJ1-6	-	-	CASSGQLSSYNSPLHF	TGTGCCAGCAGCGGACAGTTGAGCTCCTATAATTCACCCCTCCACTTT
TRBV4-2	18	TRBJ2-1	TRBD2	-	CASSQGGPGGSYYNEQFF	TGTGCCAGCAGCCAAGGGGGGCCGGGGGGGAGCTACTACAATGAGCAGTTCTTC
TRBV5-6	15	TRBJ2-2	-	once	CASSLGSSRTGELFF	TGTGCCAGCAGCTTGGGCAGTAGCAGAACCGGGGAGCTGTTTTTT
TRBV19	16	TRBJ1-5	-	-	CASSNQVGRSNQPQHF	TGTGCCAGTAGCAATCAAGTGGGAAGAAGCAATCAGCCCCAGCATTTT
TRBV11-3	15	TRBJ2-5	-	-	CASSLVWVEVETQYF	TGTGCCAGCAGCTTAGTTTGGGTGGAGGTGGAGACCCAGTACTTC
TRBV11-2	19	TRBJ2-2	TRBD1	-	CASSSLSLRQGVSTGELFF	TGTGCCAGCAGCTCCCTAAGCCTTCGACAGGGGGTGAGCACCGGGGAGCTGTTTTTT
TRBV19	11	TRBJ2-5	-	once	CASKGPGAQYF	TGTGCCAGTAAAGGTCCCGGAGCCCAGTACTTC
TRBV6-1	15	TRBJ1-2	-	-	CASTLQGRVQDGYTF	TGTGCCAGCACCCTCCAAGGGAGAGTGCAAGATGGCTACACCTTC
TRBV6-1	14	TRBJ1-1	-	-	CASSGFTANTEAFF	TGTGCCAGCAGTGGATTTACAGCCAACACTGAAGCTTTCTTT
TRBV12-5	19	TRBJ2-5	-	-	CASGLVRSSGRNNQETQYF	TGTGCTAGTGGTTTGGTACGCTCAAGTGGCCGGAACAACCAAGAGACCCAGTACTTC
TRBV7-9	15	TRBJ1-2	-	-	CASSLARGGAGGYTF	TGTGCCAGCAGCTTAGCGCGGGGGGGCGCTGGAGGCTACACCTTC
TRBV6-6	15	TRBJ2-7	TRBD1	-	CASSYAQGAAYEQYF	TGTGCCAGCAGTTACGCACAGGGGGCGGCCTACGAGCAGTACTTC
TRBV2	12	TRBJ2-7	-	-	CASTPQGYEQYF	TGTGCCAGCACTCCCCAGGGCTACGAGCAGTACTTC
TRBV30	15	TRBJ2-1	-	-	CAWRPQGRDYNEQFF	TGTGCCTGGCGCCCGCAGGGGCGAGACTACAATGAGCAGTTCTTC
TRBV2	13	TRBJ1-5	-	-	CASGRQYNQPQHF	TGTGCCAGCGGCCGACAGTACAATCAGCCCCAGCATTTT
TRBV7-3	16	TRBJ2-1	TRBD2	-	CASSLSQAGVNNEQFF	TGTGCCAGCAGCTTAAGCCAGGCGGGAGTCAACAATGAGCAGTTCTTC
TRBV6-5	15	TRBJ1-6	TRBD1	medium-sized	CASSRGGTDNSPLHF	TGTGCCAGCAGTCGGGGGGGGACAGATAATTCACCCCTCCACTTT
TRBV27	15	TRBJ2-6	-	-	CASSLWSSRLGVLTF	TGTGCCAGCAGTTTGTGGAGCTCCAGGTTGGGGGTCCTGACTTTC
TRBV29-1	13	TRBJ1-2	TRBD1	-	CSANPTGHHGYTF	TGCAGCGCGAACCCGACAGGGCACCATGGCTACACCTTC
TRBV7-8	14	TRBJ1-2	-	-	CASSPILDSRGYTF	TGTGCCAGCAGCCCAATCTTGGACTCTAGAGGCTACACCTTC
TRBV11-2	15	TRBJ1-6	TRBD1	few	CASSLETGQHSPLHF	TGTGCCAGCAGCTTAGAGACAGGGCAGCATTCACCCCTCCACTTT
TRBV5-5	14	TRBJ1-2	-	-	CASRRWGGNYGYTF	TGTGCCAGCAGACGCTGGGGGGGCAACTATGGCTACACCTTC
TRBV7-2	18	TRBJ2-7	TRBD2	-	CASSLEVRAGGATYEQYF	TGTGCCAGCAGCTTAGAAGTGCGCGCGGGGGGCGCCACCTACGAGCAGTACTTC
TRBV15	18	TRBJ2-2	-	-	CATSRDRLGESNTGELFF	TGTGCCACCAGCAGAGATCGGTTGGGAGAGTCTAACACCGGGGAGCTGTTTTTT
TRBV7-2	12	TRBJ2-7	-	-	CASSFTRSEQYF	TGTGCCAGCAGCTTTACCCGGTCCGAGCAGTACTTC
TRBV7-9	15	TRBJ1-5	-	many	CASSPGDYSNQPQHF	TGTGCCAGCAGCCCAGGAGATTATAGCAATCAGCCCCAGCATTTT
TRBV27	14	TRBJ1-5	-	-	CASSLSKGDQPQHF	TGTGCCAGCAGTTTATCGAAAGGGGACCAGCCCCAGCATTTT
TRBV12-5	17	TRBJ1-4	TRBD1	-	CASGTRTGRDWSEKLFF	TGTGCTAGTGGTACCCGGACAGGGAGGGACTGGAGTGAAAAACTGTTTTTT
TRBV7-2	13	TRBJ2-5	TRBD1	-	CASSLDREETQYF	TGTGCCAGCAGCTTGGACAGGGAAGAGACCCAGTACTTC
TRBV7-2	15	TRBJ2-7	-	-	CASTEGQNPSYEQYF	TGTGCCAGCACGGAGGGACAAAACCCTTCCTACGAGCAGTACTTC